The present T cell receptor (beta chain) was sequenced within a study of blood T cell repertoires in COVID-19. Study information: In each case, the material was cDNA or gDNA derived from T cells, B-cell-depleted T cells, or PBMCs.

Source study methods: Scientists estimated how many nucleated cells there were by amplifying reference gene primers. The table came from immunoSEQ multiplex PCR; TCRdb's copy has only in-frame clones and leaves some out. V and J calls and clone size are copied from that table; D and trimming were computed from the DNA. The sample records 49,000 or so clones, roughly 87% being singletons. The germline V gene encodes CDR1 LGHDT and CDR2 YNNKEL (reference sequence). The length of the CDR3 is 17 residues. V lost 4 bases and J 0 bases, leaving 19 bases between the germline ends. The source of this sequence is a man in his fifties or sixties with active COVID-19. Sequenced material: peripheral blood. The chain recombines TRBV3-1 (or the pseudogene TRBV3-2) with TRBJ2-7; perhaps TRBD2 as D (5 bases). CDR3 amino acids: CASSPRPSSGSSYEQYF. The CDR3 coding sequence is TGTGCCAGCAGCCCCCGCCCCTCCAGCGGATCCTCCTACGAGCAGTACTTC.